One sample yielded the 19 T cell receptor beta chains listed below, sequenced in a study of cytomegalovirus exposure and HLA in healthy donors. This table comes from immunoSEQ multiplex PCR, and its TCRdb copy is limited to in-frame clones, with some not included. The table shows 130,000 to 150,000 clones, with about 90% occurring only once. Sequencing used PBMCs. The source of these receptors is a young woman in good health and CMV-seropositive.

The V and J genes are TRBV18 and TRBJ2-5; 10 bases map to TRBD2. Germline CDR1 and CDR2: KGHSH and LQKENI. After removal of 4 bases from V and 6 bases from J, the junction contained 11 bases not matched to a gene. The CDR3 is 16 amino acids. The CDR3 reads CASSRFDTSGMKTQYF. The CDR3 DNA is TGTGCCAGCTCACGCTTTGATACTAGCGGGATGAAGACCCAGTACTTC.

This chain connects TRBV19 to TRBJ2-5; D may be TRBD1 (6 bases). The germline V gene encodes CDR1 LNHDA and CDR2 SQIVND (reference sequence). The CDR3 sequence is 13 residues long. V lost 1 base to trimming and J lost 4 bases, with 7 bases between them. CDR3 nucleotide sequence: TGTGCCAGTAGTATAGCCAGGGGAGAGACCCAGTACTTC. It specifies CASSIARGETQYF.

CDR3 nucleotides: TGTGCCACCAGCAGAGATTTAGTAACAGGGAATGGCTACACCTTC. It encodes CATSRDLVTGNGYTF. V usage is TRBV15 and J usage is TRBJ1-2; weak D call: TRBD1 (6 bases). The CDR3 is made up of 15 amino acids. Trimming pared 0 bases from V and 6 bases from J, leaving 14 bases between. Per the germline V gene, CDR1 is LNHNV and CDR2 is YYDKDF (reference sequence).

This clone was observed a few times. The chain combines TRBV29-1 with TRBJ1-1, with 7 bases identical to TRBD1. Germline CDR1 is SQVTM and CDR2 is ANQGSEA. This CDR3 region has 13 residues. With V trimmed by 4 bases and J by 4 bases, 6 bases remained unmatched. The CDR3 region is CSVGGQTFTEAFF. The DNA of the CDR3 is TGCAGCGTTGGGGGACAGACTTTCACTGAAGCTTTCTTT.

The chain joins TRBV28 to TRBJ1-5, with a tentative D call TRBD1 (6 bases). V was pared by 8 bases and J by 1 base, with 15 bases between. CDR3 length: 15 amino acids. CDR1 is MDHEN, CDR2 SYDVKM, per germline. The CDR3 bases are TGTGCCAGCGCGAACAGGGAAGGGAGCAATCAGCCCCAGCATTTT. Protein sequence: CASANREGSNQPQHF. The full variable domain, in which reference TRBV28 and TRBJ1-5 provide the parts outside the CDR3, is DVKVTQSSRYLVKRTGEKVFLECVQDMDHENMFWYRQDPGLGLRLIYFSYDVKMKEKGDIPEGYSVSREKKERFSLILESASTNQTSMYLCASANREGSNQPQHFGDGTRLSIL.

The rearrangement uses TRBV6-1 and TRBJ1-2, with D possibly matching TRBD1 (5 bases). Germline loops: CDR1 MNHNS, CDR2 SASEGT. Deletions cut 2 bases from V and 8 bases from J, with 15 bases between. The CDR3 covers 14 residues. This CDR3 is CASSERGGTTGYTF. The CDR3 nucleotides read TGTGCCAGCAGTGAACGGGGGGGAACTACCGGCTACACCTTC.

A single count supports this clone. The chain is built from TRBV23-1 and TRBJ1-5, with a tentative D call TRBD1 (5 bases). TRBV23-1 is filed as an ORF, its function uncertain. This CDR3 contains 17 residues. V was clipped by 1 base and J by 4 bases, with 17 bases between them. CDR3 residues: CASSQCRTAGKNQPQHF. DNA of the CDR3: TGCGCCAGCAGTCAATGCCGGACGGCAGGGAAAAATCAGCCCCAGCATTTT.

The rearrangement joins TRBV27 to TRBJ1-4; 9 bases line up with TRBD1. Germline V lookup: CDR1 MNHEY, CDR2 SMNVEV (reference sequence). The V and J ends lost 9 bases and 0 bases, in that order; junction bases with no gene match: 17. The CDR3 is 19 residues long. The CDR3 protein is CASTPRRTGVPATNEKLFF. For the CDR3, the DNA is TGTGCCAGTACCCCCCGCCGGACAGGGGTCCCTGCAACTAATGAAAAACTGTTTTTT.

Here the CDR3 DNA reads TGTGCCAGCAGCTTAGCGGTGACAGGGAGGTACGAGCAGTACTTC. This encodes CASSLAVTGRYEQYF. The chain carries TRBV11-2 and TRBJ2-7; possible D gene TRBD1, 7 bases. Trimming left V 1 base short and J 4 bases short, with 14 bases between. Germline assignment: CDR1 SGHAT and CDR2 FQNNGV. This CDR3 has 15 amino acids.

The chain links TRBV28 to TRBJ2-4, with 7 nucleotides matching TRBD1. The CDR3 contains 16 residues. CDR1 and CDR2 (germline): MDHEN, SYDVKM. With V trimmed by 6 bases and J by 8 bases, 16 bases remained unmatched. CDR3 sequence (DNA): TGTGCCAGCAGCCACAAGAAGGCACAGGGGTTGGACATTCAGTACTTC. The encoded protein is CASSHKKAQGLDIQYF.

The CDR3 bases are TGTGCCAGCAGCCAAGATGTGGGAGACGGGGAGCTGTTTTTT. This sequence encodes CASSQDVGDGELFF. This chain links TRBV4-2 with TRBJ2-2; D is possibly TRBD2 (5 bases). Deletions cut 0 bases from V and 7 bases from J, with 9 bases between. Germline-derived CDR1 and CDR2 are LGHNA and YNFKEQ. The CDR3 is 14 amino acids.

The chain couples TRBV28 to TRBJ1-1, with unresolved D. This CDR3 has 15 amino acids. The germline gives CDR1 MDHEN, CDR2 SYDVKM. V lost 7 bases and J lost 0, with 15 bases in between. In nucleotides, the CDR3 is TGTGCCAGCATGAGGGCTCCGAGAATGAACACTGAAGCTTTCTTT. It encodes CASMRAPRMNTEAFF.

V usage is TRBV7-9 and J usage is TRBJ1-3; D might be TRBD1 (6 bases). The CDR3 consists of 16 residues. Trimming removed 2 bases at V and 3 bases at J, with 14 bases between. Germline loops: CDR1 SEHNR, CDR2 FQNEAQ (reference sequence). CDR3: CASSLLLGRGGNTIYF. The CDR3 DNA reads as TGTGCCAGCAGCTTACTGTTGGGCAGGGGTGGAAACACCATATATTTT. Supplemented by reference TRBV7-9 and TRBJ1-3, the full variable domain reads DTGVSQNPRHKITKRGQNVTFRCDPISEHNRLYWYRQTLGQGPEFLTYFQNEAQLEKSRLLSDRFSAERPKGSFSTLEIQRTEQGDSAMYLCASSLLLGRGGNTIYFGEGSWLTVV.

The genes are TRBV4-1 and TRBJ2-7; no clear D gene. This CDR3 spans 11 amino acids. Trimming removed 5 bases at V and 1 base at J, with 3 bases between. Germline V gene data show CDR1 as MGHRA and CDR2 as YSYEKL. CDR3 protein: CASSSSYEQYF. CDR3 sequence (DNA): TGCGCCAGCAGCTCTTCCTACGAGCAGTACTTC.

This clone has only one observation. The chain uses TRBV7-8 and TRBJ1-2; TRBD1 matches 8 bases. Unmatched junction bases numbered 7, after V lost 3 bases and J lost 10 bases. Germline CDR1 reads SGHVS; CDR2 reads FQNEAQ. This CDR3 has 13 amino acids. The CDR3 bases are TGTGCCAGCAGCTTCCGGACAGGGAGCACCTACACCTTC. Residues: CASSFRTGSTYTF.

This rearrangement joins TRBV13 to TRBJ1-1; maybe TRBD1 (6 bases). V was clipped by 1 base and J by 4 bases, with 16 bases between them. Germline assignment: CDR1 PRHDT and CDR2 FYEKMQ (reference sequence). The CDR3 runs 16 residues. CDR3 nucleotide sequence: TGTGCCAGCAGCTTAGAGAGGGCAGGGGTGGGCACTGAAGCTTTCTTT. Translated, it gives CASSLERAGVGTEAFF.

This chain joins TRBV27 and TRBJ2-2, with D tentatively TRBD2 (6 bases). The CDR3 is made up of 14 amino acids. Per the germline V gene, CDR1 is MNHEY and CDR2 is SMNVEV (reference sequence). Trimming cost V 2 bases and J 3 bases, with 7 bases left between them. The CDR3 bases are TGTGCCAGCAGTTTAGGGACTTACACCGGGGAGCTGTTTTTT. This encodes CASSLGTYTGELFF.

The chain employs TRBV4-2 and TRBJ2-1; TRBD2 aligns across 10 bases. V lost 2 bases to trimming and J lost 7 bases; unmatched junction nucleotides: 11. CDR3 length equals 17 residues. The germline V gene encodes CDR1 LGHNA and CDR2 YNFKEQ. The CDR3 bases are TGTGCCAGCAGCCAATCCGGAAGCGGGGGGGCGGCGAATGAGCAGTTCTTC. It yields the protein CASSQSGSGGAANEQFF.

This clone was recorded once. The rearrangement links TRBV5-5 to TRBJ1-6, with 7 bases lining up with TRBD1. CDR1 is SGHKS, CDR2 YYEKEE, per germline (reference sequence). This CDR3 is built from 15 residues. J lost 10 bases, V lost 5 bases, and 12 bases had no gene match. The CDR3 DNA sequence: TGTGCCAGCAGTCTGATCGTGGGGACAGAATCACCCCTCCACTTT. Amino acid sequence: CASSLIVGTESPLHF.